This T cell receptor beta chain derives from a study of shared clonotypes between healthy human individuals. Study-wide results and caveats: Naive subsets generally exceeded memory subsets in estimated richness. For sorted subsets, rarefaction showed incomplete sequencing despite large depth.

A remark on this clone: Its antigen is unidentified.

Trimming cost V 4 bases and J 5 bases; bases outside gene matches: 18. The germline V gene encodes CDR1 SEHNR and CDR2 FQNEAQ (reference sequence). The CDR3 spans 18 residues. Using immunoSEQ multiplex PCR, the repertoire was profiled, and TCRdb retains in-frame clones only, with some absent. This sample has about 2.2 million clones, with approximately 94% found just once. Naive CD8 cells comprised CD45RO-negative, CCR7-positively selected cells, excluding terminally differentiated effector memory CD45RA+ cells. The sequenced sample was naive CD8+ T cells from PBMCs. The sequence derives from a man between 18 and 29 years old in good health. Some clones in this sample may be carry-over from other donors' samples. V and J are TRBV7-9 and TRBJ2-7, with 9 bases that match TRBD2. CDR3 in DNA: TGTGCCAGCAGCTCTGGGGTCACTAGCGGGCTTCTAGAGGACGAGCAGTACTTC. Encoded protein: CASSSGVTSGLLEDEQYF.